This passage covers 14 T cell receptor beta chains from one sample sequenced in a study of cytomegalovirus exposure and HLA in healthy donors. PCR amplification relied on 60 Vbeta primers (plus 13 Jbeta primers). The repertoire was sequenced with immunoSEQ multiplex PCR; TCRdb's copy has only in-frame clones and lacks some. Among around 55,000 clones, approximately 71% were seen once, and the ten largest hold about 35%. The sample consisted of PBMCs. Every receptor here comes from a man aged 35-49 years in good health and CMV-seropositive.

V is TRBV29-1 and J is TRBJ1-2; maybe TRBD1 (6 bases). The CDR3 consists of 14 residues. Germline CDR1 is SQVTM and CDR2 is ANQGSEA. V was cut by 1 base and J by 3 bases, with 12 bases left in between. The chain's CDR3 is CSVEGLGADYGYTF. CDR3 in DNA: TGCAGCGTTGAAGGTCTGGGGGCGGACTATGGCTACACCTTC.

V gene TRBV9 combines with J gene TRBJ2-3; possibly TRBD2 for D (6 bases). Trimming removed 0 bases from V and 5 bases from J, with 10 bases in between. Germline V gene data show CDR1 as SGDLS and CDR2 as YYNGEE. The CDR3 has 14 residues. For the CDR3, the DNA is TGTGCCAGCAGCGTAGCTACGGGGGAAGATACGCAGTATTTT. It is translated as CASSVATGEDTQYF.

The chain uses TRBV19 and TRBJ1-2; a possible D gene is TRBD1 (5 bases). The germline CDR1 and CDR2 sequences are LNHDA and SQIVND (reference sequence). V was shortened by 3 bases and J by 5 bases, with 16 bases between the two germline ends. This CDR3 region has 15 residues. The CDR3 loop reads CASSIDPGNMYGYTF. In nucleotides, the CDR3 is TGTGCCAGTAGTATTGACCCAGGGAATATGTATGGCTACACCTTC.

The chain employs TRBV19 and TRBJ1-2; 7 bases match TRBD1. This CDR3 is built from 14 residues. Trimming took 2 bases from V and 5 from J; bases not matched to a gene: 5. Germline values: CDR1 LNHDA, CDR2 SQIVND (reference sequence). Written as DNA, the CDR3 is TGTGCCAGTAGTATATTGGCAGGGGGGTATGGCTACACCTTC. This codes for CASSILAGGYGYTF.

The CDR3 region is CASSLTQGTHGYTF. The CDR3 nucleotides are TGTGCCAGCAGTCTAACGCAGGGGACCCATGGCTACACCTTC. V is TRBV13 and J is TRBJ1-2; a weak D match, TRBD1 (6 bases). The CDR3 consists of 14 residues. V lost 6 bases, J lost 6 bases, and 17 bases lay in between. The germline gives CDR1 PRHDT, CDR2 FYEKMQ (reference sequence).

The table lists this clone with a count of one. The chain combines TRBV6-1 with TRBJ1-5; possible D gene TRBD1, 6 bases. Trimming cost V 7 bases and J 6 bases, with 16 bases left between them. The germline gives CDR1 MNHNS, CDR2 SASEGT. This CDR3 has 14 residues. The CDR3 DNA reads as TGTGCCAGCAAACCAGGGCAGGGGACTCAGCCCCAGCATTTT. Translation gives CASKPGQGTQPQHF.

This sequence joins TRBV27 and TRBJ1-2; TRBD1 is a possible D gene (6 bases). The germline V and J ends were trimmed by 6 bases and 2 bases, with 19 bases remaining between them. The CDR3 is 16 residues long. Germline loops: CDR1 MNHEY, CDR2 SMNVEV (reference sequence). The CDR3 nucleotides are TGTGCCAGCAGGAAAATCAGGGGCTTGGGCAACTATGGCTACACCTTC. Its protein is CASRKIRGLGNYGYTF.

The rearrangement joins TRBV6-1 to TRBJ2-7; TRBD2 matches at 9 bases. In germline, CDR1 is MNHNS, CDR2 SASEGT. The V and J ends lost 2 bases and 0 bases, in that order; junction bases with no gene match: 2. CDR3 size: 15 residues. The CDR3 DNA sequence: TGTGCCAGCAGTGAATTACTAGCGGGCTCCTACGAGCAGTACTTC. This encodes CASSELLAGSYEQYF.

This clone was counted between two and nine times. This rearrangement joins TRBV7-5 to TRBJ2-7; the table's D call, TRBD1, was not checked against the DNA. TRBV7-5 is a recognized pseudogene. The CDR3 runs to 20 residues. The CDR3 loop reads CVRSLVVRFREIEGAYEQYF. CDR3 DNA: TGTGTCAGAAGCTTAGTCGTTCGTTTTCGTGAGATTGAGGGGGCCTACGAGCAGTACTTC.

The chain joins TRBV19 to TRBJ1-5; D not certain. Germline V gene sequence: CDR1 LNHDA, CDR2 SQIVND (reference sequence). V lost 7 bases and J lost 6, with 16 bases in between. The CDR3 is 14 amino acids. CDR3 nucleotides: TGTGCCAGTACCGAGTATGGGAGGGTTCAGCCCCAGCATTTT. It specifies CASTEYGRVQPQHF. Supplemented by reference TRBV19 and TRBJ1-5, the full variable domain reads DGGITQSPKYLFRKEGQNVTLSCEQNLNHDAMYWYRQDPGQGLRLIYYSQIVNDFQKGDIAEGYSVSREKKESFPLTVTSAQKNPTAFYLCASTEYGRVQPQHFGDGTRLSIL.

The chain employs TRBV7-2 and TRBJ2-1, with a weak D call TRBD2 (5 bases). There are 16 residues in the CDR3. V was shortened by 0 bases and J by 2 bases, with 11 bases between the two germline ends. The germline gives CDR1 SGHTA, CDR2 FQGNSA. CDR3 sequence: CASSLAGAETYNEQFF. CDR3 bases: TGTGCCAGCAGCTTAGCGGGAGCGGAAACCTACAATGAGCAGTTCTTC. Supplemented by reference TRBV7-2 and TRBJ2-1, the full variable domain reads GAGVSQSPSNKVTEKGKDVELRCDPISGHTALYWYRQSLGQGLEFLIYFQGNSAPDKSGLPSDRFSAERTGGSVSTLTIQRTQQEDSAVYLCASSLAGAETYNEQFFGPGTRLTVL.

This clone appeared a few times. CDR3 amino acids: CASSGGAIDTQYF. In nucleotides, the CDR3 is TGTGCCAGCAGCGGGGGGGCTATAGATACGCAGTATTTT. The chain carries TRBV7-2 and TRBJ2-3, with D possibly matching TRBD2 (7 bases). Between the trimmed V and J ends, which lost 5 bases and 5 bases, there was a span of 11 bases. The CDR3 totals 13 residues. Germline lookup yields CDR1 SGHTA and CDR2 FQGNSA.

CDR3 nucleotide sequence: TGTGCCAGCGCGTGGGGCAGCTCGTCAGATACGCAGTATTTT. Its translation: CASAWGSSSDTQYF. This sequence joins TRBV7-2 and TRBJ2-3; the D gene is possibly TRBD1 (5 bases). This CDR3 region has 14 residues. Germline V gene lookup returns CDR1 SGHTA and CDR2 FQGNSA. The ends were cut back, 8 bases at V and 4 bases at J, with 16 bases in the middle.

The chain joins TRBV9 to TRBJ1-6, with TRBD1 identical over 7 bases. With 3 bases clipped from V and 3 bases from J, the junction kept 12 bases outside the gene matches. Germline V gene lookup returns CDR1 SGDLS and CDR2 YYNGEE. The CDR3 consists of 18 residues. This chain's CDR3 is CASSARDRPTLYNSPLHF. In nucleotides, the CDR3 is TGTGCCAGCAGCGCTCGGGACAGACCAACCCTCTATAATTCACCCCTCCACTTT.